This T cell receptor (beta chain) was sequenced for a study of blood T cell repertoires in COVID-19. Study context: Italy, Spain and the United States were the sources of the convalescent and acute COVID-19 samples. Sources were T cells, B-cell-depleted T cells, or PBMCs; the material itself was cDNA or gDNA.

Per the authors' pipeline: Amplification of reference gene primers provided the estimated nucleated cell counts. TCRdb's copy holds only in-frame clones and misses some; the assay was immunoSEQ multiplex PCR. V and J calls and clone size follow that table, whereas D and trimming were derived from the DNA. The sample has about 81,000 clones, around 89% seen once. V lost 4 bases, J lost 4 bases, and 8 bases stayed unmatched. Germline loops: CDR1 GTSNPN, CDR2 SVGIG (reference sequence). This CDR3 spans 17 amino acids. The J gene is TRBJ1-6, the V gene TRBV30; 12 positions match TRBD1. Sample: peripheral blood. This TCR came from a man aged 70-80 years with active or convalescent COVID-19. The CDR3 coding sequence is TGTGCCTGGACTACCGGGACAGGGGGCTTTTATAATTCACCCCTCCACTTT. Residues: CAWTTGTGGFYNSPLHF.